The 19 T cell receptor beta chains below all came from one sample that was sequenced in a study of blood T cell repertoires in COVID-19. TCRdb's copy holds only in-frame clones and misses some; the assay was immunoSEQ multiplex PCR. The sample lists 150,000 to 200,000 clones, approximately 88% occurring once. Sequenced: PBMCs or T cells enriched from blood (not recorded which). These receptor sequences come from a woman aged 18-29 years who had recovered from COVID-19.

V is TRBV19 and J is TRBJ1-5; TRBD1 matches at 9 bases. Germline CDR1 is LNHDA and CDR2 is SQIVND (reference sequence). This CDR3 contains 18 residues. Losses at the gene ends were 5 bases for V and 0 bases for J; bases not matched to a gene: 11. This CDR3 reads CASSPPGQGSYSNQPQHF. CDR3 bases: TGTGCCAGTAGTCCACCGGGACAGGGATCTTATAGCAATCAGCCCCAGCATTTT.

The J gene is TRBJ2-3, the V gene TRBV5-1, with D tentatively TRBD1 (5 bases). Germline assignment: CDR1 SGHRS and CDR2 YFSETQ. The CDR3 totals 16 residues. Trimming cost V 0 bases and J 0 bases, with 11 bases left between them. This CDR3 is CASSLGQLTSTDTQYF. CDR3 DNA: TGCGCCAGCAGCTTGGGACAGCTAACTAGCACAGATACGCAGTATTTT.

This sequence joins TRBV2 and TRBJ1-2; D gene uncertain. CDR3 length: 12 residues. The V and J ends lost 4 bases and 6 bases respectively, with 9 bases between them. Germline loops: CDR1 SNHLY, CDR2 FYNNEI. CDR3 sequence reads: CASSVDSDGYTF. In nucleotides, the CDR3 is TGTGCCAGCAGTGTTGATAGTGATGGCTACACCTTC. Full variable domain (remainder filled in from reference TRBV2 and TRBJ1-2): EPEVTQTPSHQVTQMGQEVILRCVPISNHLYFYWYRQILGQKVEFLVSFYNNEISEKSEIFDDQFSVERPDGSNFTLKIRSTKLEDSAMYFCASSVDSDGYTFGSGTRLTVV.

The V gene is TRBV30, the J gene TRBJ1-2; D may be TRBD1 (5 bases). CDR1 GTSNPN and CDR2 SVGIG come from the germline V gene (reference sequence). CDR3 size: 12 residues. Trimming cost V 2 bases and J 6 bases, with 10 bases left between them. CDR3 loop: CAWSWAGHGYTF. The CDR3 DNA reads TGTGCCTGGAGTTGGGCAGGGCATGGCTACACCTTC.

The gene calls are TRBV30 and TRBJ1-5, with D perhaps TRBD1 (6 bases). The CDR3 consists of 12 residues. Germline V gene data show CDR1 as GTSNPN and CDR2 as SVGIG (reference sequence). V dropped 2 bases and J dropped 5 bases, with 7 bases sitting between them. Here the CDR3 reads CAWSRGYQPQHF. CDR3 in DNA: TGTGCCTGGAGTAGGGGGTATCAGCCCCAGCATTTT.

The chain joins TRBV24-1 to TRBJ1-2; 8 nucleotides align to TRBD1. V lost 3 bases to trimming and J lost 0 bases; unmatched junction nucleotides: 5. The CDR3 has 16 amino acids. Germline CDR1 reads KGHDR; CDR2 reads SFDVKD. For the CDR3, the DNA is TGTGCCACCAGTGATGGAACAGGGGGGCCTAACTATGGCTACACCTTC. This sequence encodes CATSDGTGGPNYGYTF.

The chain is built from TRBV6-1 and TRBJ1-1, with a tentative D call TRBD1 (5 bases). The CDR3 extends over 13 amino acids. V dropped 3 bases and J dropped 6 bases, with 11 bases sitting between them. The V gene's germline CDR1 is MNHNS and CDR2 SASEGT. As DNA, the CDR3 is TGTGCCAGCAGTGACGGGGGGGTGGCTGAAGCTTTCTTT. The encoded protein is CASSDGGVAEAFF.

This sequence joins TRBV2 and TRBJ2-3; 8 bases match TRBD1. The CDR3 is 16 amino acids. Germline V gene sequence: CDR1 SNHLY, CDR2 FYNNEI. Trimming removed 3 bases from V and 6 bases from J; junction bases left unmatched: 11. The CDR3 loop reads CASSDPGQVDVDTQYF. CDR3 coding DNA: TGTGCCAGCAGTGATCCGGGACAGGTGGATGTGGATACGCAGTATTTT. The full variable domain, rest sourced from reference TRBV2 and TRBJ2-3, is EPEVTQTPSHQVTQMGQEVILRCVPISNHLYFYWYRQILGQKVEFLVSFYNNEISEKSEIFDDQFSVERPDGSNFTLKIRSTKLEDSAMYFCASSDPGQVDVDTQYFGPGTRLTVL.

The chain carries TRBV19 and TRBJ2-1; 8 positions agree with TRBD2. V trimming: 4 bases; J trimming: 0 bases; junction bases outside the gene matches: 5. CDR1 LNHDA and CDR2 SQIVND come from the germline V gene (reference sequence). The CDR3 has 16 amino acids. CDR3 amino acids: CASSRTSGHSYNEQFF. CDR3 in DNA: TGTGCCAGTAGTAGAACTAGCGGACACTCCTACAATGAGCAGTTCTTC.

The J gene is TRBJ1-4, the V gene TRBV6-1; 7 bases agree with TRBD1. The CDR3 runs to 17 residues. Germline assignment: CDR1 MNHNS and CDR2 SASEGT. The junction had 12 bases not matched to a gene; V was cut back by 0 bases and J by 8 bases. The CDR3 sequence is CASSEAVYTRGKEKLFF. In nucleotides, the CDR3 is TGTGCCAGCAGTGAAGCTGTGTACACCAGGGGGAAAGAAAAACTGTTTTTT.

This chain connects TRBV7-8 to TRBJ1-2; 7 bases align to TRBD1. This CDR3 is built from 16 residues. With 2 bases clipped from V and 4 bases from J, the junction kept 10 bases outside the gene matches. Germline V lookup: CDR1 SGHVS, CDR2 FQNEAQ. The CDR3 DNA is TGTGCCAGCAGCTTAAAGGACAGGAGACAGACCTATGGCTACACCTTC. Amino acids: CASSLKDRRQTYGYTF.

V is TRBV9 and J is TRBJ2-5; possible D gene TRBD1, 5 bases. Trimming removed 4 bases at V and 2 bases at J, with 9 bases between. Germline lookup yields CDR1 SGDLS and CDR2 YYNGEE. This CDR3 is built from 13 residues. In DNA, the CDR3 is TGTGCCAGCAGCTCTCGACAGCAAGAGACCCAGTACTTC. Translating it yields CASSSRQQETQYF.

This chain joins TRBV12-5 and TRBJ2-5; 12 bases line up with TRBD2. Germline-derived CDR1 and CDR2 are LGHNT and FRNRAP. The junction had 15 bases not matched to a gene; V was cut back by 4 bases and J by 3 bases. The CDR3 length is 19 residues. The CDR3, as DNA: TGTGCTAGTGGTTGGGCCTCACTAGCGGGGGGCACCCGAGAAGAGACCCAGTACTTC. Protein product: CASGWASLAGGTREETQYF.

The genes are TRBV24-1 and TRBJ2-1; 10 nucleotides match TRBD2. Looked up from germline, CDR1 is KGHDR and CDR2 is SFDVKD. CDR3 length equals 17 residues. The V and J ends lost 4 bases and 7 bases, in that order; junction bases with no gene match: 12. As DNA, the CDR3 is TGTGCCACCAGTGAATTGGGGGCTAGCGGGGGACGGAATGAGCAGTTCTTC. As protein: CATSELGASGGRNEQFF.

The rearrangement joins TRBV9 to TRBJ2-5; 11 nucleotides line up with TRBD2. The CDR3 consists of 16 residues. The germline gives CDR1 SGDLS, CDR2 YYNGEE. V lost 3 bases and J lost 4; bases outside the gene matches: 8. The CDR3 bases are TGTGCCAGCAGCGCTCGACTAGCGGGGAGCGGAGAGACCCAGTACTTC. Encoded protein: CASSARLAGSGETQYF.

This clone came up once. The chain couples TRBV7-2 to TRBJ1-2; D gene ambiguous. CDR1 and CDR2 (germline): SGHTA, FQGNSA. This CDR3 is 15 amino acids long. V shed 5 bases and J shed 4 bases, with 17 bases lying between them. This CDR3 reads CASSPPRFAVYGYTF. For the CDR3, the DNA is TGTGCCAGCAGCCCACCGCGCTTCGCTGTCTATGGCTACACCTTC.

The chain links TRBV11-2 to TRBJ2-5, with TRBD2 as a possible D gene (7 bases). V was clipped by 6 bases and J by 5 bases, with 16 bases between them. This CDR3 comprises 14 residues. Germline V gives CDR1 SGHAT, CDR2 FQNNGV. The CDR3 loop is CASSYNGGRETQYF. CDR3 coding DNA: TGTGCCAGCAGTTATAACGGGGGGCGGGAGACCCAGTACTTC.

The genes are TRBV30 and TRBJ1-6, with 7 nucleotides matching TRBD1. The CDR3 sequence is 15 residues long. Germline lookup yields CDR1 GTSNPN and CDR2 SVGIG (reference sequence). Germline trimming cut 4 bases from V and 0 bases from J; bases unmatched to any gene: 3. The CDR3 reads CAWKTGNSYNSPLHF. CDR3 DNA sequence: TGTGCCTGGAAGACAGGGAACTCCTATAATTCACCCCTCCACTTT.

This sequence joins TRBV18 and TRBJ2-1; D is uncertain. This CDR3 has 12 amino acids. Germline V gene sequence: CDR1 KGHSH, CDR2 LQKENI. The V end was cut by 6 bases, the J end by 5 bases, with 8 bases between. The CDR3 spells CASSPGDNEQFF. CDR3 nucleotide sequence: TGTGCCAGCTCCCCGGGTGACAATGAGCAGTTCTTC.